This T cell receptor beta chain comes out of a study of T cells in Graves' hyperthyroidism and ophthalmopathy. Study results and caveats: Most expanded thyroid clonotypes above 0.001 recurred in blood.

RNA transcripts yielded amplified TCR beta CDR3 regions. Primed by the HTBI set, a first-round RT-PCR was run on the TCR CDR3. MiXCR, run by TCRdb on the multiplex PCR reads, gives a single entry per CDR3 protein. Of around 480,000 distinct CDR3 sequences in the sample, approximately 15% were seen once. Patients between 18 and 65 years old had hyperthyroidism, newly diagnosed and lasting under 2 months. Criteria for exclusion of patients were uncontrolled infection, other autoimmune disease, pregnancy or lactation. Using around 10 ml of fresh peripheral blood, PBMCs were prepared. V was trimmed by 6 bases and J by 7 bases, leaving 13 bases between them. The CDR3 has 12 residues. Germline V gene lookup returns CDR1 DFQATT and CDR2 SNEGSKA (reference sequence). Of note for this clonotype: Its antigen remains unknown.

The specimen sequenced was blood. The TCR was taken from a woman younger than 30 with Graves' hyperthyroidism. The chain has TRBV20-1 and TRBJ2-1; perhaps TRBD2 as D (5 bases). The CDR3 coding sequence is TGCAGTGCCACCATCACTAGGAATGAGCAGTTCTTC. Its protein is CSATITRNEQFF.